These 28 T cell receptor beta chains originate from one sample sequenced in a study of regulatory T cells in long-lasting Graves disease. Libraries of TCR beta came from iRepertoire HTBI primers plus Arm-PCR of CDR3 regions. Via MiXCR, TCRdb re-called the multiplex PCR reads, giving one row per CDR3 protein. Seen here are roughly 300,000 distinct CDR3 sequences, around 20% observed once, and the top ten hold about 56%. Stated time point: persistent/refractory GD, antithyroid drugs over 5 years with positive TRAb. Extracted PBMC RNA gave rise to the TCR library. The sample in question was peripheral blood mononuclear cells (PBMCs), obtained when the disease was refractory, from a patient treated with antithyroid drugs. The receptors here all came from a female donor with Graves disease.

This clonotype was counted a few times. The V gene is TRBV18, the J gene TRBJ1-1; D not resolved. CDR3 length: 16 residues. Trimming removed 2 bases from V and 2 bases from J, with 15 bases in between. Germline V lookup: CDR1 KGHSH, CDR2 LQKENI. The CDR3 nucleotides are TGTGCCAGCTCACCATCTGGAGCGGGTTCAAACACTGAAGCTTTCTTT. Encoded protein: CASSPSGAGSNTEAFF.

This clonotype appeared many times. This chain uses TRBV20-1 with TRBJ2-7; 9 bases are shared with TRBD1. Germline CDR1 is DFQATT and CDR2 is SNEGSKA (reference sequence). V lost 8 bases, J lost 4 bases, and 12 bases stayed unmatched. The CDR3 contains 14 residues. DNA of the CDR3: TGCAGTAGTGGCTCCGGGACAGGGTCGTACGAGCAGTACTTC. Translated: CSSGSGTGSYEQYF.

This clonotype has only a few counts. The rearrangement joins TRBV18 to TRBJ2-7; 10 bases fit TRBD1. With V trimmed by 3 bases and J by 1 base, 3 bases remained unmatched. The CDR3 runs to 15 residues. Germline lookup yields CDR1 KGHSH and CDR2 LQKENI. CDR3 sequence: CASSPGQGQSYEQYF. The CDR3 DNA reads TGTGCCAGCTCACCGGGACAGGGGCAATCCTACGAGCAGTACTTC.

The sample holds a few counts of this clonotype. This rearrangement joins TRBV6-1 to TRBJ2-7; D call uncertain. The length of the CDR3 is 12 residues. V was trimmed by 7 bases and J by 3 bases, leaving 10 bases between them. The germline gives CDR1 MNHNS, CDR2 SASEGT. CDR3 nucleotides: TGTGCCAGCATGTCTGAACACTACGAGCAGTACTTC. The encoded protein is CASMSEHYEQYF.

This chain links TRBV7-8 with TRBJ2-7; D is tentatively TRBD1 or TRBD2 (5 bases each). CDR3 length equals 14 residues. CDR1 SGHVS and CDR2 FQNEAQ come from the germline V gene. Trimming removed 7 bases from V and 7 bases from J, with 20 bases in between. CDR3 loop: CASTSGAGFHEQYF. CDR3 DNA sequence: TGTGCCAGCACCTCCGGGGCAGGCTTTCATGAGCAGTACTTC.

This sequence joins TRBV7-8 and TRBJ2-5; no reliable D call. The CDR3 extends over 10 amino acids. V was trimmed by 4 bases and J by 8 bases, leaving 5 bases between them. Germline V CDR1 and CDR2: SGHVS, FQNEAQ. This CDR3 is CASSWETQYF. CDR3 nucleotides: TGTGCCAGCAGCTGGGAAACCCAGTACTTC.

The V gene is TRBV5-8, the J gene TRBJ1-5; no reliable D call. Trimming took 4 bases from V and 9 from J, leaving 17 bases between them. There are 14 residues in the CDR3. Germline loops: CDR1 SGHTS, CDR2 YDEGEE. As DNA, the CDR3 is TGTGCCAGCAGCCTGCGGACGGGAGCGTTGCCCCAGCATTTT. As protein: CASSLRTGALPQHF.

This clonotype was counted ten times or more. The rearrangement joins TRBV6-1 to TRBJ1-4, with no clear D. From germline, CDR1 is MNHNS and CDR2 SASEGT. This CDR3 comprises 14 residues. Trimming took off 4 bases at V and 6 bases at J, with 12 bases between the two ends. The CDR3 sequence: CASSAEVGDEKLFF. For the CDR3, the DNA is TGTGCCAGCAGTGCTGAGGTGGGCGATGAAAAACTGTTTTTT.

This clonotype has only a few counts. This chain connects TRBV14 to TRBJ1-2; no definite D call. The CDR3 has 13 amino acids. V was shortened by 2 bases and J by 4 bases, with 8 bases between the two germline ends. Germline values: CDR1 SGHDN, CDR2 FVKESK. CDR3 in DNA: TGTGCCAGCAGCCAATCTACTCGCTATGGCTACACCTTC. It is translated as CASSQSTRYGYTF.

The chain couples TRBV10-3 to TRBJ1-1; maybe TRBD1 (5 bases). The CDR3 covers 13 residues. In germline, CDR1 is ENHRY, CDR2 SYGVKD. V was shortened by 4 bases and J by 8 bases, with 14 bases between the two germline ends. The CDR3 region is CAISGSGGGEAFF. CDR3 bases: TGTGCCATCAGTGGATCCGGGGGTGGAGAAGCTTTCTTT.

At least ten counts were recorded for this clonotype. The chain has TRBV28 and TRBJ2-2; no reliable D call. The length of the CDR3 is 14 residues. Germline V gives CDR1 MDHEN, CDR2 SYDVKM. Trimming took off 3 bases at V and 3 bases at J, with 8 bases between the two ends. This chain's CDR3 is CASSFNLYTGELFF. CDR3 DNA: TGTGCCAGCAGTTTCAATCTTTACACCGGGGAGCTGTTTTTT. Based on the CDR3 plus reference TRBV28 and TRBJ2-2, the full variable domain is DVKVTQSSRYLVKRTGEKVFLECVQDMDHENMFWYRQDPGLGLRLIYFSYDVKMKEKGDIPEGYSVSREKKERFSLILESASTNQTSMYLCASSFNLYTGELFFGEGSRLTVL.

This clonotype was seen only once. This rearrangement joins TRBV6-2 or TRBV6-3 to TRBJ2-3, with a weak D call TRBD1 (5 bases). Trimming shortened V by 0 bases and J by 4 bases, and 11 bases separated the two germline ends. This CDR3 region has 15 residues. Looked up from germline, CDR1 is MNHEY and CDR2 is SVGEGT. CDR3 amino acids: CASSYSTQGADTQYF. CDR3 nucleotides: TGTGCCAGCAGTTACTCGACTCAGGGCGCAGATACGCAGTATTTT.

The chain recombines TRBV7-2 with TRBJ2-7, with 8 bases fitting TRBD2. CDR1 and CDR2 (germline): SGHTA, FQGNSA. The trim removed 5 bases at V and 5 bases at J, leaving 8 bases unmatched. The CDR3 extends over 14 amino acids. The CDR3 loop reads CASSPPGGANEQYF. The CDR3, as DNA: TGTGCCAGCAGCCCCCCGGGAGGGGCGAACGAGCAGTACTTC.

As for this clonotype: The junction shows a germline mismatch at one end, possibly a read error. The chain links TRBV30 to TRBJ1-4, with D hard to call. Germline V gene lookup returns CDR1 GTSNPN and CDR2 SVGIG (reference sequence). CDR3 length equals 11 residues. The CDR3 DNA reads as TGTGCCTGGGGAGGACGGGAAAACCTGTTTTTT. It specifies CAWGGRENLFF. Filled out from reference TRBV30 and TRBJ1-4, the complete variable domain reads SQTIHQWPATLVQPVGSPLSLECTVEGTSNPNLYWYRQAAGRGLQLLFYSVGIGQISSEVPQNLSASRPQDRQFILSSKKLLLSDSGFYLCAWGGRENLFFGSGTQLSVL.

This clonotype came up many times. The CDR3 DNA is TGTGCCATCAGTGACTCGGCGGGAGAGGGCGAGCAGTACTTC. Translating it yields CAISDSAGEGEQYF. The chain links TRBV10-3 to TRBJ2-7; the match to TRBD2 covers 7 bases. Germline CDR1 and CDR2: ENHRY and SYGVKD. The V gene end was trimmed by 3 bases and the J gene end by 6 bases; junction bases not matched to a gene: 8. CDR3 length: 14 residues.

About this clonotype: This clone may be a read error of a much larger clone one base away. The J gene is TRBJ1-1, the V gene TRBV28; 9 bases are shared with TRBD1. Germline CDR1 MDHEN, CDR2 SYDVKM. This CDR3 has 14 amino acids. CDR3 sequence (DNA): TGTACCAGCAGATCGGGACAGGGGAACACTGAAGCTTTCTTT. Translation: CTSRSGQGNTEAFF.

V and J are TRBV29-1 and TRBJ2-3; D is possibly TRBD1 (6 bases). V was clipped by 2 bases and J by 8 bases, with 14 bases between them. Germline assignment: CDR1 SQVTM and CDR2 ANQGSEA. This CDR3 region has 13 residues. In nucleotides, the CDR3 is TGCAGCGTTGAACTACAGGGACGAGGTACGCAGTATTTT. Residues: CSVELQGRGTQYF.

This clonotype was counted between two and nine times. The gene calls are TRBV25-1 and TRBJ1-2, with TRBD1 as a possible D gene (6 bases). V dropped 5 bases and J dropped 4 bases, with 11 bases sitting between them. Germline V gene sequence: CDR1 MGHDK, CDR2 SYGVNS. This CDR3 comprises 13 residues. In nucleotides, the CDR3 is TGTGCCAGCAGTACGACGACAGGCTATGGCTACACCTTC. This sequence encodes CASSTTTGYGYTF.

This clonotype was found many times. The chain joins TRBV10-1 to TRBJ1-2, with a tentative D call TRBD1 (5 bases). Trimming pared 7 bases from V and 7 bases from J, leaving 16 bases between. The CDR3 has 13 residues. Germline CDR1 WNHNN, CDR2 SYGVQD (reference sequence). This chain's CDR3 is CASTGNRIGGYTF. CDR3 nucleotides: TGCGCCAGCACGGGAAACAGGATAGGTGGCTACACCTTC.

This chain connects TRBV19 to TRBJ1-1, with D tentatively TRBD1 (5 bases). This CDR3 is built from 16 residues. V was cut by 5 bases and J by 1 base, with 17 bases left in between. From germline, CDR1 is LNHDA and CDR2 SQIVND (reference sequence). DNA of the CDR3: TGTGCCAGTAGTGCCATAGGGCGGGGGTCGAACACTGAAGCTTTCTTT. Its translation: CASSAIGRGSNTEAFF. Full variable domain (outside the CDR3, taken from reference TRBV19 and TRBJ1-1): DGGITQSPKYLFRKEGQNVTLSCEQNLNHDAMYWYRQDPGQGLRLIYYSQIVNDFQKGDIAEGYSVSREKKESFPLTVTSAQKNPTAFYLCASSAIGRGSNTEAFFGQGTRLTVV.

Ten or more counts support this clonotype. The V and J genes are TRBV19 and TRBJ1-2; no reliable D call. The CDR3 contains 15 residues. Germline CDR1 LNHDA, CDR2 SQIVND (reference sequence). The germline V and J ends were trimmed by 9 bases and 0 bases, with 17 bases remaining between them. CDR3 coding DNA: TGTGCCAGCAGCACCATCTTGGGGTCTAACTATGGCTACACCTTC. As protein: CASSTILGSNYGYTF. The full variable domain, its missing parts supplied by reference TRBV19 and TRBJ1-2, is DGGITQSPKYLFRKEGQNVTLSCEQNLNHDAMYWYRQDPGQGLRLIYYSQIVNDFQKGDIAEGYSVSREKKESFPLTVTSAQKNPTAFYLCASSTILGSNYGYTFGSGTRLTVV.

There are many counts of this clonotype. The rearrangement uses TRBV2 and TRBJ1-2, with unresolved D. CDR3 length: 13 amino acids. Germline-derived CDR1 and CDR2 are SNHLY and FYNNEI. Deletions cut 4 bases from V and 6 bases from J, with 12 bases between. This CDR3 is CASSGRRRDGYTF. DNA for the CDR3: TGTGCCAGCAGTGGACGCCGGCGGGATGGCTACACCTTC.

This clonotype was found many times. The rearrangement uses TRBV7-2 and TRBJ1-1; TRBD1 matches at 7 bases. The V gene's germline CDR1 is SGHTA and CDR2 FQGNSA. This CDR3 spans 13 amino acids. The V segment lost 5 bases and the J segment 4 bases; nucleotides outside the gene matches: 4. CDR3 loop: CASSIQGPTEAFF. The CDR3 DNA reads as TGTGCCAGCAGCATACAGGGGCCCACTGAAGCTTTCTTT.

The CDR3 is CASSKGTRVRVRSGANVLTF. The CDR3 DNA reads as TGTGCCAGTAGTAAGGGGACCAGGGTAAGGGTTCGGTCTGGGGCCAACGTCCTGACTTTC. The rearrangement links TRBV19 to TRBJ2-6; D possibly uses TRBD1 or TRBD2 (5 bases each). The CDR3 contains 20 residues. Trimming took 4 bases from V and 1 from J, leaving 23 bases between them. The germline V gene has CDR1 LNHDA and CDR2 SQIVND (reference sequence).

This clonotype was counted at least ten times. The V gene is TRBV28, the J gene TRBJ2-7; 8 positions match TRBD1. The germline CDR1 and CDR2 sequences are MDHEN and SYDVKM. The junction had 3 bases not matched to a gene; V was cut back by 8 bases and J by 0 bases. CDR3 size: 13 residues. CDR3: CASWTGNSYEQYF. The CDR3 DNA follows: TGTGCCAGCTGGACAGGGAACTCCTACGAGCAGTACTTC.

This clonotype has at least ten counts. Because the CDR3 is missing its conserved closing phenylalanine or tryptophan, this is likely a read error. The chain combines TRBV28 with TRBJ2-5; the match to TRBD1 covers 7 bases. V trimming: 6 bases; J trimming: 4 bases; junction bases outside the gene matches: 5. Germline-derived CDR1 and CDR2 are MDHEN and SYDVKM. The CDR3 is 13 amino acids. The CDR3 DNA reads TGTGCCAGCAGCCCGACAGGGAGAGAGACCCAGTACCTC. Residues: CASSPTGRETQYL.

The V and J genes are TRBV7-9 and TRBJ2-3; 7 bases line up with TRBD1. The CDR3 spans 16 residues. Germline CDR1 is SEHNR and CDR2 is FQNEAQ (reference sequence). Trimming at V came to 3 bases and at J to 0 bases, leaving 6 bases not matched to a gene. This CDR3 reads CASSFDRVSSTDTQYF. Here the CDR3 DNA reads TGTGCCAGCAGCTTCGACAGGGTATCAAGCACAGATACGCAGTATTTT.

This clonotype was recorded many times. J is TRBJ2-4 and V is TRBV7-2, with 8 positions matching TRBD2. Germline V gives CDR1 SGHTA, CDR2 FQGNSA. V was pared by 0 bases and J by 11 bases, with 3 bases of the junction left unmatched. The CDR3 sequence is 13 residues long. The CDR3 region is CASSLAPSGLQYF. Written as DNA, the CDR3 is TGTGCCAGCAGCTTAGCCCCTAGCGGGCTTCAGTACTTC.